This T cell receptor (beta chain) was captured in a study of T cells in localized non-small cell lung cancer. The study, taken as a whole, reports: There were a median roughly 60 of the top 100 tumor clones appearing in adjacent lung. Maximal T cell clonality occurred in uninvolved adjacent lung, with tumor ranking below it. Owing to sequencing of a solitary tumor region, heterogeneity cannot be discounted.

As for this clone: Its antigen is unidentified.

Per the germline V gene, CDR1 is SEHNR and CDR2 is FQNEAQ (reference sequence). This CDR3 comprises 15 residues. J gave up 1 base and V 3 bases, and 3 bases lay outside the gene matches. Only in-frame clones appear in the TCRdb table, and some are missing; sequencing was by immunoSEQ multiplex PCR. The table has about 35,000 clones, about 91% seen once. Sequencing used peripheral blood mononuclear cells, obtained before any cancer treatment. The chain employs TRBV7-9 and TRBJ2-3; 8 nucleotides align to TRBD2. This TCR came from a female donor older than 55 with stage II lung adenocarcinoma. CDR3 coding DNA: TGTGCCAGCAGCTTCGGAGCGGGGGGCACAGATACGCAGTATTTT. Amino acids: CASSFGAGGTDTQYF.